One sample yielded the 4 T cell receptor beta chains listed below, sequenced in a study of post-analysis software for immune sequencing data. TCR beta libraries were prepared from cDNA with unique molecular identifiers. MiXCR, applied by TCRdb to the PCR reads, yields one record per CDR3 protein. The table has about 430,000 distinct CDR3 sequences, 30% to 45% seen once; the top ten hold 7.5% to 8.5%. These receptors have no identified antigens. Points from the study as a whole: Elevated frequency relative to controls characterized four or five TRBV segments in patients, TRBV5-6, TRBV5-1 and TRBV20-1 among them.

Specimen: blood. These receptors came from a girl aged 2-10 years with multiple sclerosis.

Written as DNA, the CDR3 is TGTGCCAGCTCAAAGGGGGACAGTGAGCAGTTCTTC. Amino acids: CASSKGDSEQFF. The chain recombines TRBV18 with TRBJ2-1; 7 bases line up with TRBD1. J lost 9 bases, V lost 5 bases, and 4 bases had no gene match. The length of the CDR3 is 12 residues. Germline V gives CDR1 KGHSH, CDR2 LQKENI.

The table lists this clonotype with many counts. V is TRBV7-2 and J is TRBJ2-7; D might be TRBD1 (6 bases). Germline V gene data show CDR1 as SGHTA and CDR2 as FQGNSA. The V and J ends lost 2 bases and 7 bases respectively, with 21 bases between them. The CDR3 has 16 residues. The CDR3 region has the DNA TGTGCCAGCAGCTTACTAACTCCCTTACAGGGCGGGGAGCAGTACTTC. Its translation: CASSLLTPLQGGEQYF. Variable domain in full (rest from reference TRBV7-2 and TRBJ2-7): GAGVSQSPSNKVTEKGKDVELRCDPISGHTALYWYRQSLGQGLEFLIYFQGNSAPDKSGLPSDRFSAERTGGSVSTLTIQRTQQEDSAVYLCASSLLTPLQGGEQYFGPGTRLTVT.

The CDR3 protein is CASSLVTSQNTEAFF. In nucleotides, the CDR3 is TGCGCCAGCAGCTTGGTAACAAGTCAGAACACTGAAGCTTTCTTT. The rearrangement uses TRBV5-1 and TRBJ1-1; the D is unclear. V lost 0 bases and J 1 base, leaving 10 bases between the germline ends. CDR1 is SGHRS, CDR2 YFSETQ, per germline. The CDR3 runs to 15 residues.

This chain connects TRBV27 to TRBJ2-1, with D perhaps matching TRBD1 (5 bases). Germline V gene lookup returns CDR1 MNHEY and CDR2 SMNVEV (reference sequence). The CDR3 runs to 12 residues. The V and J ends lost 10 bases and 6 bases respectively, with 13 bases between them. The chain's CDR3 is CATSGYVNEQFF. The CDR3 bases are TGTGCCACTTCAGGGTACGTCAATGAGCAGTTCTTC.